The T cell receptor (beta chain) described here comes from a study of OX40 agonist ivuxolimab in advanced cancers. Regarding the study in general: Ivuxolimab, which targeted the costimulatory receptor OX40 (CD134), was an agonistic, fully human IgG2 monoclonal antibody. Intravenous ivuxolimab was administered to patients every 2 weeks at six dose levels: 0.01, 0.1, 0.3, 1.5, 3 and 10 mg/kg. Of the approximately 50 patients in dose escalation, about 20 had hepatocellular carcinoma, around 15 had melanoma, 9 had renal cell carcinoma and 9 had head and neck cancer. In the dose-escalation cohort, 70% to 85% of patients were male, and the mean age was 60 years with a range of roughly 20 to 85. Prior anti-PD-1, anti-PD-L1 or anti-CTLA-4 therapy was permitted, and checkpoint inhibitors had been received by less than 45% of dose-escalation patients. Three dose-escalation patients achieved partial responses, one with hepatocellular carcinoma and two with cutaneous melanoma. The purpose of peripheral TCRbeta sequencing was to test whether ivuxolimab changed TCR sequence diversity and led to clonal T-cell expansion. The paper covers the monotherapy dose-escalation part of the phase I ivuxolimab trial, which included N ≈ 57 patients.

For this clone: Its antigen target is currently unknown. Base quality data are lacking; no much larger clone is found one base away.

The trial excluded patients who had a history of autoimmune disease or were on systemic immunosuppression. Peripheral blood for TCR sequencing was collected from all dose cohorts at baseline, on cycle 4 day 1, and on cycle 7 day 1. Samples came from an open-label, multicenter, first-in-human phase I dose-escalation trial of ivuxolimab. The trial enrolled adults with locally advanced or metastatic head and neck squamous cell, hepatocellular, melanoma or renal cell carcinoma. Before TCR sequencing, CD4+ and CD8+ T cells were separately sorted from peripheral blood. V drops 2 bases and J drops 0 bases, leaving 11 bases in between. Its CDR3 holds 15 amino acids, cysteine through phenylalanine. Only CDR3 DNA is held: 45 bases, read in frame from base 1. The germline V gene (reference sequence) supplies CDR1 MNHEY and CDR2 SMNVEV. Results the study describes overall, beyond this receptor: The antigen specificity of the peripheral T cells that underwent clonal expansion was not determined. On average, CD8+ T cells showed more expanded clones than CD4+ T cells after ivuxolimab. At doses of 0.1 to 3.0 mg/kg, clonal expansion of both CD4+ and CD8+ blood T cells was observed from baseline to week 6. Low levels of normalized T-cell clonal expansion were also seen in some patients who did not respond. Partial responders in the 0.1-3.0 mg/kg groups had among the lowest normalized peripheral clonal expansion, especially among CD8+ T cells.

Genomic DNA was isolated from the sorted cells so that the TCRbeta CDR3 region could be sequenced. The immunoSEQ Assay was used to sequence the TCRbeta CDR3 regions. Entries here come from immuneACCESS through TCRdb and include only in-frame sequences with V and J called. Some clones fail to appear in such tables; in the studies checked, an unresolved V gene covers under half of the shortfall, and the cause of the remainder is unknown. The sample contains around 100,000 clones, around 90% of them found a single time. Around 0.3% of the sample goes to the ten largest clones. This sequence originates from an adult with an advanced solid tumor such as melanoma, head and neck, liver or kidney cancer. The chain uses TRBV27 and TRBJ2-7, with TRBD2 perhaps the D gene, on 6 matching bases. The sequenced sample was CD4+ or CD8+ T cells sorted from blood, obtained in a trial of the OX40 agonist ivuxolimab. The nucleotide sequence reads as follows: TGTGCCAGCAGTTTACAGCTAGCGAACTCCTACGAGCAGTACTTC. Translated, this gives CASSLQLANSYEQYF.